This record covers a single T cell receptor (beta chain). As yet, its antigen is unknown. The data derive from a study of long-term antiretroviral therapy in people with HIV. Study results and caveats: The range of CDR3 lengths in HIV repertoires proved narrower than that found in controls. Clonotypes expanded prior to ART showed repertoire dominance at all sampled time points.

The run of the v3.0 immunoSEQ assay was at survey level. Per sample, sequencing targeted about 35,000-55,000 T-cell genomes. Only in-frame clones appear in the TCRdb table, and some are missing; sequencing was by immunoSEQ multiplex PCR. The profile covers 24,000 or so clones, with 85% to 95% appearing a single time and around 2.3% taken by the ten largest. The CDR3 covers 14 residues. With 7 bases clipped from V and 4 bases from J, the junction kept 2 bases outside the gene matches. Per the germline V gene, CDR1 is MNHNS and CDR2 is SASEGT. The sequences come from unsorted PBMCs, collected roughly 5.1 years after starting antiretroviral therapy. This clonotype originated in a woman between 50 and 59 years old with HIV. This chain links TRBV6-1 with TRBJ2-1, with 12 bases fitting TRBD2. The DNA for the CDR3 is TGTGCCAGCACCCTAGCGGGAGGGTACAATGAGCAGTTCTTC. This gives the protein CASTLAGGYNEQFF.